Below are 16 T cell receptor beta chains sequenced from a single sample in a study of T-cell reconstitution after alpha-beta-depleted transplantation in children. Molecular barcoding with unique molecular identifiers was used for the TCRbeta library. TCRdb re-derived calls from the PCR reads in MiXCR, one entry per CDR3 protein. This table has roughly 200,000 distinct CDR3 sequences, 6.6% appearing once. This specimen was PBMCs, taken before TCRalphabeta/CD19-depleted stem cell transplant. The origin of the receptors is a boy aged 2 to 10 with acute lymphoblastic leukemia, due to receive a stem cell transplant.

V gene TRBV28 combines with J gene TRBJ1-2; perhaps TRBD1 as D (5 bases). V was trimmed by 2 bases and J by 5 bases, leaving 18 bases between them. Germline CDR1 reads MDHEN; CDR2 reads SYDVKM. The CDR3 loop spans 16 amino acids. The CDR3 DNA follows: TGTGCCAGCAGTTTAAATGGCAGGGCGGTATCGTATGGCTACACCTTC. Translated: CASSLNGRAVSYGYTF.

This clonotype appeared many times. The rearrangement links TRBV12-3 or TRBV12-4 to TRBJ2-1; 9 bases align to TRBD2. V trimming: 3 bases; J trimming: 8 bases; junction bases outside the gene matches: 5. The CDR3 totals 14 residues. The CDR3 loop reads CASSFTSGSYEQFF. The CDR3 nucleotides are TGTGCCAGCAGTTTTACTAGCGGGTCCTATGAGCAGTTCTTC.

This clonotype was counted ten times or more. This rearrangement joins TRBV7-6 to TRBJ2-5, with D possibly being TRBD1 or TRBD2 (6 bases each). Trimming removed 1 base at V and 5 bases at J, with 14 bases between. CDR1 is SGHVS, CDR2 FNYEAQ, per germline. The CDR3 runs to 15 residues. The CDR3, as DNA: TGTGCCAGCAGCTTAGATACGAGAGGGGGGGAGACCCAGTACTTC. Encoded protein: CASSLDTRGGETQYF.

This clonotype was seen many times. The genes are TRBV7-2 and TRBJ2-7, with D unresolved. Germline V lookup: CDR1 SGHTA, CDR2 FQGNSA. This CDR3 contains 13 residues. V was pared by 5 bases and J by 7 bases, with 15 bases between. This CDR3 is CASSPTWLGEQYF. The CDR3 DNA is TGTGCCAGCAGCCCTACCTGGCTGGGGGAGCAGTACTTC.

At least ten counts were recorded for this clonotype. The chain has TRBV6-1 and TRBJ2-2, with D uncertain. V dropped 1 base and J dropped 7 bases, with 7 bases sitting between them. Germline CDR1 is MNHNS and CDR2 is SASEGT. This CDR3 comprises 13 residues. The CDR3 sequence: CASSEGPVGELFF. CDR3 coding DNA: TGTGCCAGCAGTGAAGGCCCCGTCGGGGAGCTGTTTTTT.

This clonotype was detected many times. The gene calls are TRBV7-2 and TRBJ2-1, with D perhaps assigned TRBD1 or TRBD2 (6 bases each). Trimming left V 2 bases short and J 15 bases short, with 14 bases between. In germline, CDR1 is SGHTA, CDR2 FQGNSA. The CDR3 covers 12 residues. This chain's CDR3 is CASSLLGGWGFF. DNA of the CDR3: TGTGCCAGCAGCTTACTGGGGGGCTGGGGGTTCTTC.

This clonotype was observed a few times. The CDR3 is CASSQELQAGTDNEKLFF. The CDR3 DNA sequence: TGTGCCAGCAGCCAAGAACTTCAGGCAGGAACGGATAATGAAAAACTGTTTTTT. The V call is TRBV4-2, the J call TRBJ1-4; D unclear. Germline assignment: CDR1 LGHNA and CDR2 YNFKEQ. There are 18 residues in the CDR3. Trimming removed 0 bases at V and 4 bases at J, with 18 bases between.

This clonotype was counted ten times or more. V usage is TRBV12-5 and J usage is TRBJ2-1; D is uncertain. The CDR3 runs 11 residues. The ends were cut back, 3 bases at V and 6 bases at J, with 3 bases in the middle. CDR1 and CDR2 (germline): LGHNT, FRNRAP. The CDR3 bases are TGTGCTAGTGGTTTTGGCAATGAGCAGTTCTTC. Amino acid sequence: CASGFGNEQFF. Full variable domain (missing parts from reference TRBV12-5 and TRBJ2-1): DARVTQTPRHKVTEMGQEVTMRCQPILGHNTVFWYRQTMMQGLELLAYFRNRAPLDDSGMPKDRFSAEMPDATLATLKIQPSEPRDSAVYFCASGFGNEQFFGPGTRLTVL.

This clonotype was counted at least ten times. The genes are TRBV6-1 and TRBJ2-5; TRBD1 is a possible D gene (7 bases). The CDR3 spans 16 residues. Trimming removed 8 bases from V and 5 bases from J, with 24 bases in between. Germline V gene lookup returns CDR1 MNHNS and CDR2 SASEGT. The CDR3 reads CASGQQWRGLLETQYF. The CDR3 nucleotides are TGTGCCAGCGGGCAACAATGGAGGGGGCTTTTGGAGACCCAGTACTTC.

The J gene is TRBJ1-1, the V gene TRBV25-1, with TRBD1 identical over 8 bases. Germline CDR1 is MGHDK and CDR2 is SYGVNS. The CDR3 totals 17 residues. J lost 0 bases, V lost 3 bases, and 9 bases had no gene match. The CDR3 here is CASSDRGQAPLNTEAFF. The CDR3 bases are TGTGCCAGCAGTGATCGGGGACAGGCCCCCCTGAACACTGAAGCTTTCTTT.

This clonotype has a count of ten or more. The chain couples TRBV4-2 to TRBJ1-1; 9 bases are a match to TRBD1. CDR3 size: 17 residues. Germline V gene data show CDR1 as LGHNA and CDR2 as YNFKEQ. V lost 0 bases, J lost 4 bases, and 9 bases stayed unmatched. For the CDR3, the DNA is TGTGCCAGCAGCCAAGATTTGTGGGACAGGGATCCCACTGAAGCTTTCTTT. Translation: CASSQDLWDRDPTEAFF.

The CDR3 DNA follows: TGCAGTTTTTACGGGACAGGGGCTTCGAACACCGGGGAGCTGTTTTTT. Translation gives CSFYGTGASNTGELFF. The chain recombines TRBV20-1 with TRBJ2-2; 10 positions match TRBD1. Trimming cost V 8 bases and J 0 bases; bases outside gene matches: 9. This CDR3 has 16 residues. The germline V gene has CDR1 DFQATT and CDR2 SNEGSKA (reference sequence).

This clonotype was detected ten times or more. V usage is TRBV7-8 and J usage is TRBJ1-1; D uncertain. From germline, CDR1 is SGHVS and CDR2 FQNEAQ. The CDR3 has 13 amino acids. Trimming stripped 4 bases from V and 1 base from J, with 7 bases between. CDR3 nucleotides: TGTGCCAGCAGCTCCCCCAGGAACACTGAAGCTTTCTTT. It encodes CASSSPRNTEAFF.

The rearrangement joins TRBV30 to TRBJ1-4, with TRBD1 identical over 10 bases. The CDR3 loop spans 15 amino acids. Looked up from germline, CDR1 is GTSNPN and CDR2 is SVGIG (reference sequence). J gave up 5 bases and V 5 bases, and 8 bases lay outside the gene matches. CDR3 residues: CAWRDRGLYNEKLFF. The CDR3 DNA sequence: TGTGCCTGGCGGGACAGGGGCCTTTACAATGAAAAACTGTTTTTT. The whole variable domain, filled in from reference TRBV30 and TRBJ1-4, reads SQTIHQWPATLVQPVGSPLSLECTVEGTSNPNLYWYRQAAGRGLQLLFYSVGIGQISSEVPQNLSASRPQDRQFILSSKKLLLSDSGFYLCAWRDRGLYNEKLFFGSGTQLSVL.

This chain connects TRBV3-1 to TRBJ1-5, with D unresolved. The CDR3 runs 15 residues. V was clipped by 0 bases and J by 6 bases, with 12 bases between them. The germline CDR1 and CDR2 sequences are LGHDT and YNNKEL (reference sequence). The CDR3 is CASSQDTGRSQPQHF. The DNA for the CDR3 is TGTGCCAGCAGCCAAGATACGGGTCGCAGTCAGCCCCAGCATTTT. Complete variable domain (other parts from reference TRBV3-1 and TRBJ1-5): DTAVSQTPKYLVTQMGNDKSIKCEQNLGHDTMYWYKQDSKKFLKIMFSYNNKELIINETVPNRFSPKSPDKAHLNLHINSLELGDSAVYFCASSQDTGRSQPQHFGDGTRLSIL.

This clonotype was seen repeatedly, ten times or more. The chain uses TRBV29-1 and TRBJ2-3; TRBD2 might be the D (6 bases). The CDR3 totals 12 residues. Germline V lookup: CDR1 SQVTM, CDR2 ANQGSEA. The V gene lost 4 bases and the J gene lost 3 bases, with 8 bases spanning the gap. CDR3 nucleotides: TGCAGCGTTGGGGGGAGGACAGATACGCAGTATTTT. Translation: CSVGGRTDTQYF.